The next 2 T cell receptor beta chains were all read from a single sample in a study of low-dose radiotherapy and immunotherapy resistance in tumors. cDNA synthesis used a TRAV/TRBV-specific primer set for both chains. The authors amplified TCRs for roughly 20 PCR cycles with a constant-region primer and a V-primer adapter. One entry per CDR3 protein results from TCRdb running MiXCR on the reads. The data contain 45,000 or so distinct CDR3 sequences, around a quarter of them singletons. Time point specified: after trial treatment. Treatment: LDRT plus nivolumab, ipilimumab, low-dose cyclophosphamide and aspirin (RACIN trial). The specimen comprised PBMCs, sampled after low-dose radiotherapy plus immunotherapy. These receptors all come from a male donor with prostate cancer.

This clonotype occurred many times. This rearrangement joins TRBV28 to TRBJ1-3; tentatively, D is TRBD1 (5 bases). The germline V and J ends were trimmed by 6 bases and 3 bases, with 18 bases remaining between them. The CDR3 loop spans 16 amino acids. Germline V CDR1 and CDR2: MDHEN, SYDVKM. The CDR3 loop is CASSLGVGGSGNTIYF. In nucleotides, the CDR3 is TGTGCCAGCAGCTTAGGCGTCGGGGGGAGTGGAAACACCATATATTTT. Together with reference TRBV28 and TRBJ1-3, the CDR3 gives the full variable domain: DVKVTQSSRYLVKRTGEKVFLECVQDMDHENMFWYRQDPGLGLRLIYFSYDVKMKEKGDIPEGYSVSREKKERFSLILESASTNQTSMYLCASSLGVGGSGNTIYFGEGSWLTVV.

Details on this clonotype: This sequence is one base from a far larger clone and is likely a read error. The V call is TRBV5-4, the J call TRBJ1-4, with 8 bases lining up with TRBD1. The CDR3 totals 16 residues. CDR1 is SGHNT and CDR2 is YYREEE in the germline V gene (reference sequence). V gave up 6 bases and J gave up 2 bases; unmatched junction bases: 9. DNA of the CDR3: TGTGCCAGCACCTCCACAGGGGGGAGGACTAATGAAAAACTGTTTTTT. This encodes CASTSTGGRTNEKLFF.